The 13 T cell receptor beta chains below all came from one sample that was sequenced in a study of blood T cells in healthy people across ages. Using a J-beta primer mix together with a sample-barcoded 5' primer, a second PCR was run for about 6 to 12 cycles. TCRdb re-derived calls from the 5' RACE reads in MiXCR, one entry per CDR3 protein. The sample has 650,000 or so distinct CDR3 sequences, roughly half seen once; the top ten hold about 13%. Material for sequencing was blood. These receptor sequences come from a woman of 80 years or more in good health.

Of note for this clonotype: Possible read error: a much larger clone is one base away. The CDR3 DNA reads as TGTGCCAGCAGCCAAGATCAGAGGTCGCAGTACTTC. This gives the protein CASSQDQRSQYF. The chain joins TRBV3-1 to TRBJ2-5, with D unresolved. Germline values: CDR1 LGHDT, CDR2 YNNKEL (reference sequence). Trimming removed 0 bases from V and 11 bases from J, with 10 bases in between. The CDR3 is 12 amino acids.

A remark on this clonotype: One end of the junction varies from germline; a read error may be responsible. J is TRBJ2-1 and V is TRBV30; D not resolved. This CDR3 has 11 residues. Germline-derived CDR1 and CDR2 are GTSNPN and SVGIG (reference sequence). The CDR3 sequence: CAWSLYYEQFF. The CDR3 bases are TGTGCCTGGTCCCTCTACTATGAGCAGTTCTTC. The full variable domain, completed using reference TRBV30 and TRBJ2-1, is SQTIHQWPATLVQPVGSPLSLECTVEGTSNPNLYWYRQAAGRGLQLLFYSVGIGQISSEVPQNLSASRPQDRQFILSSKKLLLSDSGFYLCAWSLYYEQFFGPGTRLTVL.

This sequence joins TRBV20-1 and TRBJ2-7; possible D gene TRBD2, 6 bases. From germline, CDR1 is DFQATT and CDR2 SNEGSKA (reference sequence). Trimming cost V 2 bases and J 0 bases, with 11 bases left between them. The length of the CDR3 is 14 residues. The DNA of the CDR3 is TGCAGTGCTAGAAGGCTCGGGAGCTCCTACGAGCAGTACTTC. It codes for CSARRLGSSYEQYF.

In its sample, this clonotype was seen a few times. A much larger clone lies a single base off, so this may be a read error. This chain joins TRBV12-3 or TRBV12-4 and TRBJ2-3; the D is unclear. Trimming cost V 2 bases and J 2 bases, with 5 bases left between them. This CDR3 contains 13 residues. In DNA form, the CDR3 reads TGTGCCAGCAGTTTAAGGGCCACAGATACGCAGTATTTT. This encodes CASSLRATDTQYF.

The sample holds a few counts of this clonotype. The CDR3: CASSSREAGTDTQYF. As DNA, the CDR3 is TGTGCCAGCAGTTCTAGGGAGGCGGGAACAGATACGCAGTATTTT. The rearrangement uses TRBV6-1 and TRBJ2-3, with D possibly matching TRBD2 (6 bases). V was shortened by 5 bases and J by 3 bases, with 15 bases between the two germline ends. Germline lookup yields CDR1 MNHNS and CDR2 SASEGT. This CDR3 contains 15 residues.

V is TRBV27 and J is TRBJ2-2; D tentatively fits TRBD1 or TRBD2 (5 bases each). The germline V and J ends were trimmed by 0 bases and 0 bases, with 8 bases remaining between them. The CDR3 length is 16 residues. Germline V lookup: CDR1 MNHEY, CDR2 SMNVEV (reference sequence). As DNA, the CDR3 is TGTGCCAGCAGTTTATCGATGGGGGCGAACACCGGGGAGCTGTTTTTT. Its protein is CASSLSMGANTGELFF.

Worth noting for this clonotype: This could be a read error, since a much larger clone is one nucleotide away. This chain links TRBV20-1 with TRBJ1-6, with 8 bases identical to TRBD1. Per the germline V gene, CDR1 is DFQATT and CDR2 is SNEGSKA (reference sequence). J was trimmed by 0 bases and V by 6 bases; bases with no gene match: 4. The CDR3 spans 15 residues. CDR3 sequence: CSADRDGSYNSPLHF. The CDR3 DNA reads as TGCAGTGCGGACAGGGACGGCTCCTATAATTCACCCCTCCACTTT.

The rearrangement joins TRBV3-1 to TRBJ1-5; D is unresolved. Per the germline V gene, CDR1 is LGHDT and CDR2 is YNNKEL (reference sequence). Between the trimmed V and J ends, which lost 2 bases and 3 bases, there was a span of 11 bases. The CDR3 loop spans 15 amino acids. CDR3 sequence: CASSQNYSPNQPQHF. As DNA, the CDR3 is TGTGCCAGCAGCCAAAATTACAGTCCCAATCAGCCCCAGCATTTT.

Details on this clonotype: A single base separates this from a much larger clone, so it may be a read error. V usage is TRBV16 and J usage is TRBJ2-7, with D perhaps matching TRBD1 or TRBD2 (5 bases each). The J call could be wrong; TRBJ2-4 is a better fit for the DNA end. Germline V gene data show CDR1 as KGHSY and CDR2 as FQNENV. The CDR3 sequence is 17 residues long. The CDR3 protein is CAGSQQQGRLAKNIQYF. Here the CDR3 DNA reads TGTGCCGGCAGCCAGCAGCAGGGACGTCTAGCCAAAAACATTCAGTACTTC.

The chain has TRBV4-1 and TRBJ1-2; D is unresolved. The germline V and J ends were trimmed by 1 base and 3 bases, with 18 bases remaining between them. The germline V gene encodes CDR1 MGHRA and CDR2 YSYEKL. This CDR3 is 17 amino acids long. The CDR3 protein is CASSQGGVAGADYGYTF. The CDR3 nucleotides read TGCGCCAGCAGCCAAGGCGGAGTAGCAGGAGCTGACTATGGCTACACCTTC.

This clonotype was counted between two and nine times. V gene TRBV21-1 combines with J gene TRBJ2-1; TRBD2 is taken as the D call from the table, unchecked against the DNA. TRBV21-1 is a known pseudogene. This CDR3 has 17 amino acids. The CDR3 coding sequence is TGTGCCAGCAGCAAAGCGCAGGAGGCCCCTTTTGCTTGGTCCCAGTTCTTC. This sequence encodes CASSKAQEAPFAWSQFF.

This clonotype was detected many times. The chain employs TRBV7-9 and TRBJ2-3; 9 positions agree with TRBD2. The CDR3 length is 14 residues. Germline V gives CDR1 SEHNR, CDR2 FQNEAQ (reference sequence). The trim removed 8 bases at V and 1 base at J, leaving 4 bases unmatched. The CDR3 DNA is TGTGCCAGCTCCATAGCGGGGGGCACAGATACGCAGTATTTT. It codes for CASSIAGGTDTQYF.

Concerning this clonotype: This may stem from a read error, because a much larger clone lies one nucleotide away. The rearrangement joins TRBV7-3 to TRBJ1-2; a possible D gene is TRBD1 (6 bases). Trimming took off 5 bases at V and 1 base at J, with 14 bases between the two ends. The length of the CDR3 is 15 residues. From germline, CDR1 is SGHTA and CDR2 FQGTGA. In DNA form, the CDR3 reads TGTGCCAGCAGCCGGCGCCCGGACAGTAACTATGGCTACACCTTC. Translated, it gives CASSRRPDSNYGYTF. The full variable domain, its missing parts supplied by reference TRBV7-3 and TRBJ1-2, is GAGVSQTPSNKVTEKGKYVELRCDPISGHTALYWYRQSLGQGPEFLIYFQGTGAADDSGLPNDRFFAVRPEGSVSTLKIQRTERGDSAVYLCASSRRPDSNYGYTFGSGTRLTVV.